This T cell receptor (beta chain) emerged from a study of blood T cell repertoires in COVID-19. Across the study: The United States, Italy and Spain provided the acute and convalescent COVID-19 samples. T cells, B-cell-depleted T cells, or PBMCs provided the cDNA or gDNA that served as material.

Deletions cut 2 bases from V and 0 bases from J, with 11 bases between. This CDR3 is built from 16 residues. Germline CDR1 SGHDT, CDR2 YYEEEE. In the original analysis: Amplification with reference gene primers provided the estimates of nucleated cell counts. Only in-frame clones appear in the TCRdb table, and some are missing; sequencing was by immunoSEQ multiplex PCR. D and trimming were read from the DNA, whereas the V and J calls and clone size are those reported in that table. The repertoire consists of 140,000 or so clones, with over 75% occurring once and the leading ten covering around 1.9%. J is TRBJ2-2 and V is TRBV5-6; a possible D gene is TRBD2 (5 bases). Specimen: peripheral blood. The TCR originated in a man between 65 and 85 years old with acute or convalescent COVID-19. CDR3: CASSFGENANTGELFF. The CDR3 DNA follows: TGTGCCAGCAGCTTTGGGGAGAACGCGAACACCGGGGAGCTGTTTTTT.